This passage covers 18 T cell receptor beta chains from one sample sequenced in a study of shared clonotypes between healthy human individuals. The method was immunoSEQ multiplex PCR; TCRdb's version includes in-frame clones alone and lacks a portion of them. The sample includes some 2,000,000 clones, more than 90% seen only once; the top ten take 0.1% to 0.15%. The sample was naive CD4+ T cells sorted from blood. Subset given: CD45RA+ positively selected. The receptors originated from a man between 18 and 35 years old in good health.

The CDR3 bases are TGTGCCAGCAGTTTAGGGGGATCCGCCGAGCAGTACTTC. It is translated as CASSLGGSAEQYF. The chain recombines TRBV6-5 with TRBJ2-7, with a weak D call TRBD1 (6 bases). The CDR3 sequence is 13 residues long. V was cut by 4 bases and J by 6 bases, with 13 bases left in between. Germline V gene lookup returns CDR1 MNHEY and CDR2 SVGAGI.

The chain uses TRBV10-3 and TRBJ2-1; no reliable D call. V was cut by 6 bases and J by 7 bases, with 16 bases left in between. In germline, CDR1 is ENHRY, CDR2 SYGVKD. The CDR3 consists of 14 residues. The chain's CDR3 is CAISVDPVQNEQFF. The CDR3 DNA follows: TGTGCCATCAGCGTCGACCCCGTGCAGAATGAGCAGTTCTTC.

The chain links TRBV5-6 to TRBJ1-5; tentative D call: TRBD1 (5 bases). The ends were cut back, 9 bases at V and 2 bases at J, with 15 bases in the middle. This CDR3 has 14 residues. CDR1 SGHDT and CDR2 YYEEEE come from the germline V gene. The CDR3 DNA is TGTGCCACCACGAAGGGCAGGGGCAATCAGCCCCAGCATTTT. This translates into CATTKGRGNQPQHF.

The chain employs TRBV19 and TRBJ1-1, with a possible D match to TRBD1 (5 bases). The length of the CDR3 is 15 residues. Germline loops: CDR1 LNHDA, CDR2 SQIVND (reference sequence). The V end lost 4 bases, the J end lost 1 base, and 13 bases lay between the germline ends. Here the CDR3 DNA reads TGTGCCAGTAGTACCTCGGGGGGTCAGAACACTGAAGCTTTCTTT. Translation gives CASSTSGGQNTEAFF. Based on the CDR3 plus reference TRBV19 and TRBJ1-1, the full variable domain is DGGITQSPKYLFRKEGQNVTLSCEQNLNHDAMYWYRQDPGQGLRLIYYSQIVNDFQKGDIAEGYSVSREKKESFPLTVTSAQKNPTAFYLCASSTSGGQNTEAFFGQGTRLTVV.

The V call is TRBV5-1, the J call TRBJ1-1; D gene ambiguous. The CDR3 contains 14 residues. Between the trimmed V and J ends, which lost 7 bases and 4 bases, there was a span of 17 bases. CDR1 and CDR2 from the germline V gene are SGHRS and YFSETQ. The DNA for the CDR3 is TGCGCCAGCGGCATAGGAGATACGAGCACTGAAGCTTTCTTT. Its translation: CASGIGDTSTEAFF.

This rearrangement joins TRBV5-1 to TRBJ1-1, with D unclear. The CDR3 runs to 17 residues. The germline V gene encodes CDR1 SGHRS and CDR2 YFSETQ. The V end was cut by 0 bases, the J end by 0 bases, with 15 bases between. CDR3 sequence: CASSLGFLVNLNTEAFF. The CDR3 coding sequence is TGCGCCAGCAGCTTGGGTTTTTTGGTAAACCTGAACACTGAAGCTTTCTTT. Full variable domain (remainder filled in from reference TRBV5-1 and TRBJ1-1): KAGVTQTPRYLIKTRGQQVTLSCSPISGHRSVSWYQQTPGQGLQFLFEYFSETQRNKGNFPGRFSGRQFSNSRSEMNVSTLELGDSALYLCASSLGFLVNLNTEAFFGQGTRLTVV.

V gene TRBV19 combines with J gene TRBJ1-2; D gene ambiguous. Germline V gene lookup returns CDR1 LNHDA and CDR2 SQIVND (reference sequence). Trimming removed 3 bases from V and 1 base from J, with 9 bases in between. CDR3 length: 14 amino acids. CDR3 amino acids: CASSMEHYNYGYTF. The CDR3 nucleotides are TGTGCCAGTAGTATGGAACACTATAACTATGGCTACACCTTC.

This clone is a singleton in its sample. Other DNA sequences within the sample encode an identical CDR3. The chain uses TRBV5-1 and TRBJ1-5, with 7 bases that match TRBD1. In germline, CDR1 is SGHRS, CDR2 YFSETQ. With V trimmed by 0 bases and J by 4 bases, 4 bases remained unmatched. The CDR3 is made up of 15 amino acids. The CDR3 bases are TGCGCCAGCAGCTTGGAGGGGGCTGGGAATCAGCCCCAGCATTTT. This translates into CASSLEGAGNQPQHF.

The chain recombines TRBV28 with TRBJ1-1; D is unclear. The germline gives CDR1 MDHEN, CDR2 SYDVKM. This CDR3 contains 15 residues. V was clipped by 2 bases and J by 1 base, with 11 bases between them. CDR3 nucleotides: TGTGCCAGCAGTTTAACCTGGGGAAAGAACACTGAAGCTTTCTTT. It encodes CASSLTWGKNTEAFF.

The V call is TRBV5-6, the J call TRBJ2-7, with D uncertain. Deletions cut 4 bases from V and 4 bases from J, with 12 bases between. Per the germline V gene, CDR1 is SGHDT and CDR2 is YYEEEE. CDR3 length equals 13 residues. In nucleotides, the CDR3 is TGTGCCAGCAGCCAGATTCAGGAATACGAGCAGTACTTC. It codes for CASSQIQEYEQYF. Full variable domain (outside the CDR3, taken from reference TRBV5-6 and TRBJ2-7): DAGVTQSPTHLIKTRGQQVTLRCSPKSGHDTVSWYQQALGQGPQFIFQYYEEEERQRGNFPDRFSGHQFPNYSSELNVNALLLGDSALYLCASSQIQEYEQYFGPGTRLTVT.

The chain uses TRBV5-4 and TRBJ1-6, with a possible D match to TRBD1 (5 bases). The germline V gene encodes CDR1 SGHNT and CDR2 YYREEE (reference sequence). Between the trimmed V and J ends, which lost 2 bases and 7 bases, there was a span of 13 bases. The CDR3 loop spans 15 amino acids. CDR3 sequence reads: CASSLSGIGNSPLHF. The CDR3 DNA is TGTGCCAGCAGCTTATCAGGGATTGGGAATTCACCCCTCCACTTT. Looking up the rest from reference TRBV5-4 and TRBJ1-6 gives the full variable domain: ETGVTQSPTHLIKTRGQQVTLRCSSQSGHNTVSWYQQALGQGPQFIFQYYREEENGRGNFPPRFSGLQFPNYSSELNVNALELDDSALYLCASSLSGIGNSPLHFGNGTRLTVT.

The chain joins TRBV30 to TRBJ2-5; no definite D call. CDR1 GTSNPN and CDR2 SVGIG come from the germline V gene (reference sequence). V shed 2 bases and J shed 0 bases, with 13 bases lying between them. This CDR3 has 15 residues. The CDR3 protein is CAWSFGVLDQETQYF. The CDR3 DNA sequence: TGTGCCTGGAGTTTCGGTGTCCTCGACCAAGAGACCCAGTACTTC.

V usage is TRBV5-1 and J usage is TRBJ2-1; D possibly corresponds to TRBD1 (7 bases). This CDR3 contains 17 residues. Germline V gene data show CDR1 as SGHRS and CDR2 as YFSETQ. The ends were cut back, 0 bases at V and 3 bases at J, with 16 bases in the middle. CDR3 loop: CASSLAHRGGFYNEQFF. CDR3 DNA sequence: TGCGCCAGCAGCTTGGCCCACAGGGGAGGATTCTACAATGAGCAGTTCTTC.

The V gene is TRBV14, the J gene TRBJ2-6; D perhaps matches TRBD2 (5 bases). V lost 4 bases to trimming and J lost 3 bases, with 10 bases between them. The CDR3 runs 15 residues. Per the germline V gene, CDR1 is SGHDN and CDR2 is FVKESK. The CDR3 region is CASSPPGFGANVLTF. CDR3 DNA: TGTGCCAGCAGCCCCCCGGGGTTTGGGGCCAACGTCCTGACTTTC.

V usage is TRBV7-2 and J usage is TRBJ2-7; the D gene is possibly TRBD2 (6 bases). CDR1 and CDR2 (germline): SGHTA, FQGNSA. The V gene lost 5 bases and the J gene lost 3 bases, with 14 bases spanning the gap. This CDR3 spans 14 amino acids. The CDR3 sequence is CASSPHAGNYEQYF. The DNA of the CDR3 is TGTGCCAGCAGCCCTCACGCGGGAAACTACGAGCAGTACTTC.

The rearrangement joins TRBV4-1 to TRBJ1-5; 9 nucleotides agree with TRBD1. Germline CDR1 reads MGHRA; CDR2 reads YSYEKL. V gave up 2 bases and J gave up 7 bases; unmatched junction bases: 9. The CDR3 consists of 16 residues. CDR3: CASSQPGQGSIQPQHF. The CDR3 nucleotides are TGCGCCAGCAGCCAACCCGGACAGGGGAGTATACAGCCCCAGCATTTT.

V and J are TRBV5-1 and TRBJ1-1; 8 bases fit TRBD1. This CDR3 is built from 14 residues. CDR1 is SGHRS, CDR2 YFSETQ, per germline. Losses at the gene ends were 0 bases for V and 5 bases for J; bases not matched to a gene: 3. The CDR3, as DNA: TGCGCCAGCAGCTTGGTAGGGGACAGGACTGAAGCTTTCTTT. Protein product: CASSLVGDRTEAFF.

The chain links TRBV10-3 to TRBJ1-2; 7 nucleotides line up with TRBD1. The CDR3 totals 13 residues. The V segment lost 2 bases and the J segment 8 bases; nucleotides outside the gene matches: 5. Per the germline V gene, CDR1 is ENHRY and CDR2 is SYGVKD. The CDR3 region has the DNA TGTGCCATCAGTGAGCAGGGGACAGACGGCTACACCTTC. This gives the protein CAISEQGTDGYTF.